One T cell receptor (beta chain) is described in this entry. Its specificity is not known. The data belong to a study of shared clonotypes between healthy human individuals. Overall study context: Each donor's CD4 naive and CD4 memory cells filled three plates apiece, CD8 naive two, and CD8 memory one. Study-wide results and caveats: What naive subsets generally showed was a larger estimated richness than memory subsets showed.

Germline V gives CDR1 SEHNR, CDR2 FQNEAQ (reference sequence). Trimming removed 5 bases from V and 5 bases from J, with 9 bases in between. CDR3 length: 12 residues. Measured with immunoSEQ multiplex PCR; TCRdb has only the in-frame clones, and not every one. The sample yields 2 million to 2.5 million clones, 85% to 95% seen once. Investigators divided CD4+ cells into CD45RA+ naive and CD45RA-negative memory subsets. The chain has TRBV7-9 and TRBJ1-2, with D hard to call. Input material: naive CD4+ T cells from PBMCs. Subset described: CD45RA+ positively selected. The clonotype comes from a man between 18 and 35 years old in good health. Some clones in this sample may be carry-over from other donors' samples. The CDR3 protein is CASSRTVYGYTF. As DNA, the CDR3 is TGTGCCAGCAGCCGAACAGTATATGGCTACACCTTC.